A selection of T cell receptor beta chains follows, all from one sample in a study of blood T cell repertoires in COVID-19. Sequenced by immunoSEQ multiplex PCR; TCRdb stores in-frame clones only, minus some. The sample lists roughly 230,000 clones, roughly 83% occurring once. The specimen sequenced was peripheral blood. These receptors were obtained from a man in his forties with acute or convalescent COVID-19. CDR3s include the opening cysteine and the closing phenylalanine or tryptophan. Each record gives: J gene, clone size, V gene, D gene, CDR3 DNA, CDR3 protein. A D gene is named only where the DNA matches it firmly. The size field is filled for only some rows; it gives once, few, many or a size class.

j_gene: TRBJ1-5; abundance: many; v_gene: TRBV28; d_gene: .; CDR3nt: TGTGCCAGCAGTTTATTAGCAGATAGCAATCAGCCCCAGCATTTT; CDR3aa: CASSLLADSNQPQHF
j_gene: TRBJ2-1; abundance: .; v_gene: TRBV18; d_gene: .; CDR3nt: TGTGCCAGCTCGCAGTCCGTGAGGAGCTCCTACAATGAGCAGTTCTTC; CDR3aa: CASSQSVRSSYNEQFF
j_gene: TRBJ1-2; abundance: once; v_gene: TRBV5-1; d_gene: TRBD1; CDR3nt: TGCGCCAGCAGCCCCTTGACAGGGTCGCACTATGGCTACACCTTC; CDR3aa: CASSPLTGSHYGYTF
j_gene: TRBJ1-5; abundance: .; v_gene: TRBV10-3; d_gene: .; CDR3nt: TGTGCCATCAGTGAGGATGGCAGGGTCCAGCCCCAGCATTTT; CDR3aa: CAISEDGRVQPQHF
j_gene: TRBJ1-1; abundance: once; v_gene: TRBV18; d_gene: .; CDR3nt: TGTGCCAGCTCCCCCTCGGGGTTGGAGGCTTTCTTT; CDR3aa: CASSPSGLEAFF
j_gene: TRBJ2-1; abundance: .; v_gene: TRBV7-6; d_gene: TRBD2; CDR3nt: TGTGCCAGCAGCTTGCGGACTAGCCATAATGAGCAGTTCTTC; CDR3aa: CASSLRTSHNEQFF
j_gene: TRBJ1-2; abundance: once; v_gene: TRBV6-1; d_gene: TRBD1; CDR3nt: TGTGCCAGCAATTCAGGGGGTGGCTATGGCTACACCTTC; CDR3aa: CASNSGGGYGYTF
j_gene: TRBJ1-2; abundance: .; v_gene: TRBV7-9; d_gene: .; CDR3nt: TGTGCCAGCAGCCCTAACGACAGGAACTATGGCTACACCTTC; CDR3aa: CASSPNDRNYGYTF
j_gene: TRBJ2-7; abundance: .; v_gene: TRBV6-5; d_gene: .; CDR3nt: TGTGCCAGCAGGGTCAGGGGCCTGGGGTCCTACGAGCAGTACTTC; CDR3aa: CASRVRGLGSYEQYF
j_gene: TRBJ2-5; abundance: .; v_gene: TRBV19; d_gene: .; CDR3nt: TGTGCCAGTAGAACCACAGGGTTGGGGGAAGAGACCCAGTACTTC; CDR3aa: CASRTTGLGEETQYF
j_gene: TRBJ2-7; abundance: .; v_gene: TRBV30; d_gene: .; CDR3nt: TGTGCCTGGAGTGTACGAGCGGCAGAGCAGTACTTC; CDR3aa: CAWSVRAAEQYF
j_gene: TRBJ1-4; abundance: .; v_gene: TRBV6-6; d_gene: TRBD1; CDR3nt: TGTGCCAGCAGTCGGGACAGCCATTCTACAATTAATGAAAAACTGTTTTTT; CDR3aa: CASSRDSHSTINEKLFF
j_gene: TRBJ2-7; abundance: .; v_gene: TRBV3-1/TRBV3-2; d_gene: .; CDR3nt: TGTGCCAGCAGCCCCCTCGACGGGAGAACCTCCTACGAGCAGTACTTC; CDR3aa: CASSPLDGRTSYEQYF
j_gene: TRBJ2-4; abundance: .; v_gene: TRBV28; d_gene: TRBD1; CDR3nt: TGTGCCAGCAGTTTCCTCGAACAGGGGATAGCCAAAAACATTCAGTACTTC; CDR3aa: CASSFLEQGIAKNIQYF
j_gene: TRBJ1-1; abundance: .; v_gene: TRBV30; d_gene: .; CDR3nt: TGTGCCTGGAGTTTACGGACTGAAGCTTTCTTT; CDR3aa: CAWSLRTEAFF
j_gene: TRBJ1-5; abundance: .; v_gene: TRBV27; d_gene: .; CDR3nt: TGTGCCAGCAGTTTATTGGGGCTGTCGAGTCAGCCCCAGCATTTT; CDR3aa: CASSLLGLSSQPQHF
j_gene: TRBJ1-6; abundance: .; v_gene: TRBV30; d_gene: TRBD1; CDR3nt: TGTGCCTGGGAGGAGGGACAGGGAACACCCCTCCACTTT; CDR3aa: CAWEEGQGTPLHF
j_gene: TRBJ2-1; abundance: .; v_gene: TRBV10-3; d_gene: .; CDR3nt: TGTGCCACCCTGTTTCGGGGGAGAGGAGTAGATGAGCAGTTCTTC; CDR3aa: CATLFRGRGVDEQFF
j_gene: TRBJ1-2; abundance: .; v_gene: TRBV4-1; d_gene: TRBD1; CDR3nt: TGCGCCAGCAGCCTAACCGCCGGGACAGGGAACTATGGCTACACCTTC; CDR3aa: CASSLTAGTGNYGYTF
j_gene: TRBJ1-2; abundance: .; v_gene: TRBV5-1; d_gene: .; CDR3nt: TGCGCCAGCAGCTTGGGGACTCTGGAGGGCTACACCTTC; CDR3aa: CASSLGTLEGYTF
j_gene: TRBJ2-7; abundance: .; v_gene: TRBV27; d_gene: .; CDR3nt: TGTGCCAGCAGCCAGACAGCCCTGGACATGTTTAGTTACGAGCAGTACTTC; CDR3aa: CASSQTALDMFSYEQYF
j_gene: TRBJ1-3; abundance: .; v_gene: TRBV4-1; d_gene: .; CDR3nt: TGCGCCAGCAGCCAAGTGGGGAGCTCTGGAAACACCATATATTTT; CDR3aa: CASSQVGSSGNTIYF
j_gene: TRBJ1-4; abundance: once; v_gene: TRBV5-1; d_gene: TRBD1; CDR3nt: TGCGCCAGCAGCTTCGGGACAGGGAGCGAAAAACTGTTTTTT; CDR3aa: CASSFGTGSEKLFF
j_gene: TRBJ2-3; abundance: .; v_gene: TRBV5-1; d_gene: .; CDR3nt: TGCGCCAGCAGCTTGGAAGTCAGGGAAAGCACAGATACGCAGTATTTT; CDR3aa: CASSLEVRESTDTQYF
j_gene: TRBJ2-5; abundance: .; v_gene: TRBV27; d_gene: .; CDR3nt: TGTGCCAGCAGTTTATCCCGGGGGGAGACCCAGTACTTC; CDR3aa: CASSLSRGETQYF
j_gene: TRBJ1-2; abundance: .; v_gene: TRBV6-1; d_gene: .; CDR3nt: TGTGCCAGCAGTGAGAGCGGGCCCGCCGATGGCTACACCTTC; CDR3aa: CASSESGPADGYTF
j_gene: TRBJ2-5; abundance: .; v_gene: TRBV9; d_gene: .; CDR3nt: TGTGCCAGCAGCGTAACAGGGAACCAAGAGACCCAGTACTTC; CDR3aa: CASSVTGNQETQYF
j_gene: TRBJ1-3; abundance: few; v_gene: TRBV10-3; d_gene: .; CDR3nt: TGTGCCATTAGGACACCCTCTGGAAACACCATATATTTT; CDR3aa: CAIRTPSGNTIYF
j_gene: TRBJ1-1; abundance: once; v_gene: TRBV7-7; d_gene: .; CDR3nt: TGTGCCAGCAGCAGGGAGATGAACACTGAAGCTTTCTTT; CDR3aa: CASSREMNTEAFF
j_gene: TRBJ2-7; abundance: .; v_gene: TRBV7-8; d_gene: .; CDR3nt: TGTGCCAGCAGCACACGGGTCCACTACGAGCAGTACTTC; CDR3aa: CASSTRVHYEQYF
j_gene: TRBJ1-3; abundance: once; v_gene: TRBV18; d_gene: .; CDR3nt: TGTGCCAGCTCACCCTCAGTGAATGGAAACACCATATATTTT; CDR3aa: CASSPSVNGNTIYF
j_gene: TRBJ1-2; abundance: .; v_gene: TRBV5-1; d_gene: .; CDR3nt: TGCGCCAGCAGCTTGGCACTAAACTATGGCTACACCTTC; CDR3aa: CASSLALNYGYTF
j_gene: TRBJ1-1; abundance: .; v_gene: TRBV5-1; d_gene: .; CDR3nt: TGCGCCAGCAGCTTGGTGGGGGGTGCCACTGAAGCTTTCTTT; CDR3aa: CASSLVGGATEAFF
j_gene: TRBJ1-1; abundance: .; v_gene: TRBV7-9; d_gene: .; CDR3nt: TGTGCCAGCAGCACTGTACAGCTGGCAGCTTTCTTT; CDR3aa: CASSTVQLAAFF
j_gene: TRBJ2-2; abundance: .; v_gene: TRBV11-2; d_gene: TRBD1; CDR3nt: TGTGCCAGCAGCCAGGACAGGGGCACCGGGGAGCTGTTTTTT; CDR3aa: CASSQDRGTGELFF
j_gene: TRBJ1-1; abundance: .; v_gene: TRBV30; d_gene: .; CDR3nt: TGTGCCTGGAATCCGAGGAACACTGAAGCTTTCTTT; CDR3aa: CAWNPRNTEAFF
j_gene: TRBJ2-5; abundance: .; v_gene: TRBV9; d_gene: TRBD2; CDR3nt: TGTGCCAGCAGCGGACAGCGGGACGGGCGGGAGACCCAGTACTTC; CDR3aa: CASSGQRDGRETQYF
j_gene: TRBJ2-1; abundance: .; v_gene: TRBV10-3; d_gene: .; CDR3nt: TGTGCCATCAGGCGGACAGATACCTACAATGAGCAGTTCTTC; CDR3aa: CAIRRTDTYNEQFF
j_gene: TRBJ2-1; abundance: .; v_gene: TRBV5-4; d_gene: TRBD2; CDR3nt: TGTGCCAGCAGTAGGGACTATTACAATGAGCAGTTCTTC; CDR3aa: CASSRDYYNEQFF